The subject of this entry is one TCR beta chain. The treatment: around 19 received Ad26.COV2.S at low or high dose, single or two shots; roughly five received placebo; per-sample allocation not given. Sampling was performed 63 days after the first vaccine or placebo injection. Ad26 vector vaccine expressed Wuhan-strain SARS-CoV-2 spike. Unmatched junction bases numbered 15, after V lost 4 bases and J lost 7 bases. CDR1 GTSNPN and CDR2 SVGIG come from the germline V gene (reference sequence). The CDR3 extends over 16 amino acids. The sample comes from a study of Ad26.COV2.S vaccination and SARS-CoV-2 variants. Looking at the study overall: Participants got Ad26.COV2.S intramuscularly, once or twice 56 days apart.

Profiled with immunoSEQ multiplex PCR; TCRdb holds only in-frame clones, not every one. The data hold some 500,000 clones, with roughly 87% observed a single time. The chain recombines TRBV30 with TRBJ2-2; 7 bases are a match to TRBD2. This receptor was taken from a person aged 18 to 65 who received the Ad26.COV2.S COVID-19 vaccine or a placebo. The sample consisted of peripheral blood, taken in a trial of Ad26.COV2.S vaccine versus placebo. The CDR3 nucleotides read TGTGCCTGGACCCGGGGGTTGTCAGGGAGGGTCGGGGAGCTGTTTTTT. It is translated as CAWTRGLSGRVGELFF.